The clone carrying this TCR beta chain is a singleton in its sample. CDR1 SGHTA and CDR2 FQGTGA come from the germline V gene. Trimming left V 1 base short and J 6 bases short, with 25 bases between. This CDR3 comprises 19 residues. This entry belongs to a study of blood T cell repertoires in COVID-19. Assay used: immunoSEQ multiplex PCR; TCRdb lists only in-frame clones, some missing. The table has about 350,000 clones, approximately 89% seen once; the top ten hold 3% to 4%. The chain joins TRBV7-3 to TRBJ1-5, with D perhaps TRBD1 (5 bases). The TCR comes from a woman aged 60-75 years with COVID-19, enrolled during active disease. The specimen sequenced was peripheral blood. CDR3 nucleotide sequence: TGTGCCAGCAGCTTAAGAACGGGGAGATGGCCAGGGCGGGGTCAGCCCCAGCATTTT. Its translation: CASSLRTGRWPGRGQPQHF.